This is a list of T cell receptor beta chains from one sample in a study of T-cell reconstitution after alpha-beta-depleted transplantation in children. TCRdb reanalysed the PCR reads using MiXCR and keeps one entry per CDR3 protein. Seen here are about 290,000 distinct CDR3 sequences, around 7.1% observed once, and the top ten hold over 7.5%. This specimen was peripheral blood, taken 360 days after TCRalphabeta/CD19-depleted stem cell transplant. All receptors come from a female patient aged 2-15 years who had a stem cell transplant for Fanconi anemia, so the T cells may come from the graft donor. CDR3s include the opening cysteine and the closing phenylalanine or tryptophan. A D gene is named only where the DNA matches it firmly. Clone size is shown for a subset of rows, as once, few, many or a class of expanded clone.

J gene: TRBJ2-5
clone size: -
D gene: TRBD1
V gene: TRBV11-1
CDR3 protein: CASSPDRAGETQYF
CDR3 DNA: TGTGCCAGCAGCCCGGACAGGGCCGGGGAGACCCAGTACTTC

J gene: TRBJ1-1
clone size: -
D gene: -
V gene: TRBV25-1
CDR3 protein: CASSDSGEAFF
CDR3 DNA: TGTGCCAGCAGTGATTCGGGAGAAGCTTTCTTT

J gene: TRBJ2-2
clone size: many
D gene: TRBD1
V gene: TRBV10-3
CDR3 protein: CAIRRQGRNTGELFF
CDR3 DNA: TGTGCCATCAGAAGACAGGGCCGTAACACCGGGGAGCTGTTTTTT

J gene: TRBJ1-6
clone size: -
D gene: TRBD1
V gene: TRBV6-2/TRBV6-3
CDR3 protein: CASSRSGGSMSFSYNSPLHF
CDR3 DNA: TGTGCCAGCAGTAGGTCAGGGGGATCCATGTCCTTCTCCTATAATTCACCCCTCCACTTT

J gene: TRBJ1-1
clone size: many
D gene: TRBD1
V gene: TRBV5-1
CDR3 protein: CASSSAGGLNTEAFF
CDR3 DNA: TGTGCCAGCAGTTCGGCAGGGGGACTGAACACTGAAGCTTTCTTT

J gene: TRBJ1-1
clone size: -
D gene: TRBD1
V gene: TRBV2
CDR3 protein: CASSEGGQLEAFF
CDR3 DNA: TGTGCCAGCAGTGAAGGGGGACAGCTTGAAGCTTTCTTT

J gene: TRBJ1-5
clone size: -
D gene: -
V gene: TRBV19
CDR3 protein: CASSIHVNQPQHF
CDR3 DNA: TGTGCCAGTAGTATACATGTAAATCAGCCCCAGCATTTT

J gene: TRBJ2-3
clone size: many
D gene: TRBD1
V gene: TRBV5-1
CDR3 protein: CASSHDSGGNADTQYF
CDR3 DNA: TGCGCCAGCAGTCACGACTCAGGGGGCAACGCAGATACGCAGTATTTT

J gene: TRBJ2-7
clone size: -
D gene: -
V gene: TRBV18
CDR3 protein: CASFLGDGTYEQYF
CDR3 DNA: TGTGCCAGCTTCCTCGGGGACGGGACCTACGAGCAGTACTTC

J gene: TRBJ1-2
clone size: many
D gene: -
V gene: TRBV20-1
CDR3 protein: CSARGPYYGYTF
CDR3 DNA: TGCAGTGCCCGGGGGCCGTACTATGGCTACACCTTC

J gene: TRBJ2-2
clone size: many
D gene: TRBD2
V gene: TRBV4-2
CDR3 protein: CASSQVTGLPTGELFF
CDR3 DNA: TGTGCCAGCAGCCAAGTCACGGGACTACCCACCGGGGAGCTGTTTTTT

J gene: TRBJ1-6
clone size: -
D gene: -
V gene: TRBV20-1
CDR3 protein: CSARVHNGGSYNSPLHF
CDR3 DNA: TGCAGTGCTAGAGTTCACAACGGGGGGTCCTATAATTCACCCCTCCACTTT

J gene: TRBJ1-2
clone size: few
D gene: -
V gene: TRBV12-3/TRBV12-4
CDR3 protein: CASSLLGISNRVYPDGYTF
CDR3 DNA: TGTGCCAGCAGTTTATTGGGGATCTCTAACAGGGTCTACCCTGATGGCTACACCTTC

J gene: TRBJ1-5
clone size: many
D gene: -
V gene: TRBV28
CDR3 protein: CASSLWSYSNQPQHF
CDR3 DNA: TGTGCCAGCAGTTTATGGAGTTATAGCAATCAGCCCCAGCATTTT

J gene: TRBJ1-5
clone size: few
D gene: -
V gene: TRBV12-3/TRBV12-4
CDR3 protein: CASSLWGSDQPQHF
CDR3 DNA: TGTGCCAGCAGTTTATGGGGGTCCGATCAGCCCCAGCATTTT

J gene: TRBJ2-5
clone size: -
D gene: TRBD1
V gene: TRBV6-1
CDR3 protein: CASRATGATQYF
CDR3 DNA: TGTGCCAGCAGAGCAACAGGGGCAACCCAGTACTTC

J gene: TRBJ2-2
clone size: many
D gene: TRBD2
V gene: TRBV3-1
CDR3 protein: CASSHLAGGPFGELFF
CDR3 DNA: TGTGCCAGCAGCCACTTAGCGGGGGGGCCTTTCGGGGAGCTGTTTTTT

J gene: TRBJ1-1
clone size: -
D gene: -
V gene: TRBV5-6
CDR3 protein: CASSLAVVGNTEAFF
CDR3 DNA: TGTGCCAGCAGCTTGGCAGTTGTGGGGAACACTGAAGCTTTCTTT

J gene: TRBJ1-2
clone size: -
D gene: -
V gene: TRBV4-3
CDR3 protein: CASSQDRGTIYGYTF
CDR3 DNA: TGCGCCAGCAGCCAAGATAGAGGGACAATTTATGGCTACACCTTC

J gene: TRBJ2-1
clone size: few
D gene: TRBD1
V gene: TRBV28
CDR3 protein: CASRQLQGRLQGEQFF
CDR3 DNA: TGTGCCAGCAGACAATTACAGGGGCGACTTCAAGGTGAGCAGTTCTTC

J gene: TRBJ2-3
clone size: -
D gene: -
V gene: TRBV7-3
CDR3 protein: CASSPMWGTDTQYF
CDR3 DNA: TGTGCCAGCAGCCCAATGTGGGGCACAGATACGCAGTATTTT

J gene: TRBJ2-2
clone size: many
D gene: -
V gene: TRBV10-3
CDR3 protein: CAITRDANTGELFF
CDR3 DNA: TGTGCCATCACACGGGATGCGAACACCGGGGAGCTGTTTTTT

J gene: TRBJ1-1
clone size: -
D gene: TRBD1
V gene: TRBV24-1
CDR3 protein: CATSAGGGMNTEAFF
CDR3 DNA: TGTGCCACCAGTGCCGGAGGGGGCATGAACACTGAAGCTTTCTTT

J gene: TRBJ2-3
clone size: many
D gene: -
V gene: TRBV20-1
CDR3 protein: CSARRDTQYF
CDR3 DNA: TGCAGTGCTAGAAGGGATACGCAGTATTTT

J gene: TRBJ2-7
clone size: many
D gene: -
V gene: TRBV7-9
CDR3 protein: CASSLSLANSYEQYF
CDR3 DNA: TGTGCCAGCAGCTTAAGTTTAGCGAACTCCTACGAGCAGTACTTC

J gene: TRBJ2-7
clone size: many
D gene: -
V gene: TRBV5-1
CDR3 protein: CASSSGLGPSEQYF
CDR3 DNA: TGCGCCAGCAGCTCGGGCCTCGGCCCTTCCGAGCAGTACTTC

J gene: TRBJ2-1
clone size: many
D gene: TRBD2
V gene: TRBV7-3
CDR3 protein: CASIYGTSGLEQFF
CDR3 DNA: TGTGCCAGCATCTACGGGACTAGCGGGCTTGAGCAGTTCTTC

J gene: TRBJ2-3
clone size: many
D gene: -
V gene: TRBV9
CDR3 protein: CASSVGVAEDRDTQYF
CDR3 DNA: TGTGCCAGCAGCGTAGGTGTGGCGGAGGATAGAGATACGCAGTATTTT

J gene: TRBJ2-3
clone size: many
D gene: TRBD1
V gene: TRBV20-1
CDR3 protein: CSAPGDREQVDTQYF
CDR3 DNA: TGCAGTGCGCCCGGGGACAGGGAACAGGTAGATACGCAGTATTTT

J gene: TRBJ2-7
clone size: few
D gene: -
V gene: TRBV3-1
CDR3 protein: CASSPGSGGIYEQYF
CDR3 DNA: TGTGCCAGCAGCCCAGGATCGGGGGGCATCTACGAGCAGTACTTC

J gene: TRBJ2-6
clone size: -
D gene: -
V gene: TRBV5-6
CDR3 protein: CASSPYPGANVLTF
CDR3 DNA: TGTGCCAGCAGCCCGTATCCTGGGGCCAACGTCCTGACTTTC

J gene: TRBJ1-2
clone size: -
D gene: -
V gene: TRBV6-2/TRBV6-3
CDR3 protein: CASSYVGTNYGYTF
CDR3 DNA: TGTGCCAGCAGTTACGTGGGGACCAACTATGGCTACACCTTC

J gene: TRBJ1-2
clone size: many
D gene: TRBD1
V gene: TRBV5-1
CDR3 protein: CASSRDSYVTNYGYTF
CDR3 DNA: TGCGCCAGCAGCCGGGACAGCTACGTAACTAACTATGGCTACACCTTC

J gene: TRBJ1-6
clone size: many
D gene: TRBD1
V gene: TRBV12-3/TRBV12-4
CDR3 protein: CASHHGQGANSPLHF
CDR3 DNA: TGTGCCAGCCATCATGGGCAGGGGGCAAATTCACCCCTCCACTTT

J gene: TRBJ1-2
clone size: many
D gene: -
V gene: TRBV20-1
CDR3 protein: CSARAKGRTYTF
CDR3 DNA: TGCAGTGCTAGAGCTAAAGGACGGACCTACACCTTC

J gene: TRBJ1-3
clone size: many
D gene: TRBD1
V gene: TRBV28
CDR3 protein: CASKVTPGQGAGNTIYF
CDR3 DNA: TGTGCCAGCAAAGTAACTCCGGGACAGGGAGCTGGAAACACCATATATTTT

J gene: TRBJ1-1
clone size: many
D gene: -
V gene: TRBV7-6
CDR3 protein: CASSLGSPMSNTEAFF
CDR3 DNA: TGTGCCAGCAGCTTAGGTTCGCCCATGTCGAACACTGAAGCTTTCTTT

J gene: TRBJ2-5
clone size: -
D gene: -
V gene: TRBV7-2
CDR3 protein: CASSLVPGETQYF
CDR3 DNA: TGTGCCAGCAGCTTAGTCCCGGGAGAGACCCAGTACTTC

J gene: TRBJ2-1
clone size: -
D gene: TRBD2
V gene: TRBV9
CDR3 protein: CASSVGLTREGEQFF
CDR3 DNA: TGTGCCAGCAGCGTAGGGTTAACAAGGGAGGGTGAGCAGTTCTTC

J gene: TRBJ2-6
clone size: -
D gene: -
V gene: TRBV3-1
CDR3 protein: CASSQHGVANVLTF
CDR3 DNA: TGTGCCAGCAGCCAACATGGGGTTGCCAACGTCCTGACTTTC

J gene: TRBJ1-5
clone size: -
D gene: -
V gene: TRBV24-1
CDR3 protein: CATSEALNQPQHF
CDR3 DNA: TGTGCCACCAGTGAGGCCCTTAATCAGCCCCAGCATTTT

J gene: TRBJ2-1
clone size: many
D gene: -
V gene: TRBV2
CDR3 protein: CASRGPFLHEQFF
CDR3 DNA: TGTGCCAGCAGGGGGCCGTTCCTGCATGAGCAGTTCTTC

J gene: TRBJ2-2
clone size: few
D gene: -
V gene: TRBV10-2
CDR3 protein: CAKMNTGELFF
CDR3 DNA: TGCGCCAAAATGAACACCGGGGAGCTGTTTTTT

J gene: TRBJ1-1
clone size: -
D gene: TRBD1
V gene: TRBV11-2
CDR3 protein: CASSFRGQVNTEAFF
CDR3 DNA: TGTGCCAGCAGCTTTAGGGGACAGGTGAACACTGAAGCTTTCTTT

J gene: TRBJ2-6
clone size: few
D gene: -
V gene: TRBV30
CDR3 protein: CAWSWGAGANVLTF
CDR3 DNA: TGTGCCTGGAGTTGGGGGGCTGGGGCCAACGTCCTGACTTTC

J gene: TRBJ2-1
clone size: many
D gene: TRBD1
V gene: TRBV29-1
CDR3 protein: CSVNRGNEQFF
CDR3 DNA: TGCAGCGTGAACAGGGGCAATGAGCAGTTCTTC